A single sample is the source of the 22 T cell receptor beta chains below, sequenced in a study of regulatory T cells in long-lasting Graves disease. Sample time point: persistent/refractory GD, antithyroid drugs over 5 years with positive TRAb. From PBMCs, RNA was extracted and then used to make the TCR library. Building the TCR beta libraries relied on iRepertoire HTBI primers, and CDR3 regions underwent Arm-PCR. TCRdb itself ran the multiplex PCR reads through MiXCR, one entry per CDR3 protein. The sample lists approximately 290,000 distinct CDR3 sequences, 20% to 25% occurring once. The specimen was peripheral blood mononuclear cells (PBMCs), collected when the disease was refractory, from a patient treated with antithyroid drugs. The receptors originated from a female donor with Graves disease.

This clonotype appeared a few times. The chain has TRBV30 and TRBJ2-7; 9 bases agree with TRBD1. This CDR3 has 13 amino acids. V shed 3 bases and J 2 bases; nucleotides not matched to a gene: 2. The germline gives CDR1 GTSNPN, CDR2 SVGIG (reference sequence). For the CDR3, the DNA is TGTGCCTGGAGGGACAGGGGAACCTACGAGCAGTACTTC. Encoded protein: CAWRDRGTYEQYF.

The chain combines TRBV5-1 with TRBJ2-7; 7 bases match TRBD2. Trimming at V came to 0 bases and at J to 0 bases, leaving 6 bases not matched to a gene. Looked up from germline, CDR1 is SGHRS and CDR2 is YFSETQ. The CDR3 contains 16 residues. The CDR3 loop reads CASSLAGREASYEQYF. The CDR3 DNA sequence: TGCGCCAGCAGCTTGGCCGGACGGGAGGCCTCCTACGAGCAGTACTTC.

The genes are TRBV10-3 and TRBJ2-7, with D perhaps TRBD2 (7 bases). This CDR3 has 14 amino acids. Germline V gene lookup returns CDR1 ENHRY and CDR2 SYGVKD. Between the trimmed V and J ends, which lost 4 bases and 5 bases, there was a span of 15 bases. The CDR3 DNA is TGTGCCATCAGTGTCACCGGGGGGCTGGACGAGCAGTACTTC. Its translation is CAISVTGGLDEQYF.

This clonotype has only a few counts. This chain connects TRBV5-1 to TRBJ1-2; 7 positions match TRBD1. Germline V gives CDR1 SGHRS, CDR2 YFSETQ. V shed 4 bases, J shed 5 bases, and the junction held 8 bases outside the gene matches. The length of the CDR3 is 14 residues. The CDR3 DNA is TGCGCCAGCAGCAAAAAGACAGGGCCATATGGCTACACCTTC. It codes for CASSKKTGPYGYTF. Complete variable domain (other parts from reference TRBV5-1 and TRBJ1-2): KAGVTQTPRYLIKTRGQQVTLSCSPISGHRSVSWYQQTPGQGLQFLFEYFSETQRNKGNFPGRFSGRQFSNSRSEMNVSTLELGDSALYLCASSKKTGPYGYTFGSGTRLTVV.

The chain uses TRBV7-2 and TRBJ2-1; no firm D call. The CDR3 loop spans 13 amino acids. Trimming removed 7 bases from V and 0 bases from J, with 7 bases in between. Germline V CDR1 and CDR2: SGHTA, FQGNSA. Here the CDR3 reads CASTQSSYNEQFF. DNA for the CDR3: TGTGCCAGCACCCAAAGCTCCTACAATGAGCAGTTCTTC.

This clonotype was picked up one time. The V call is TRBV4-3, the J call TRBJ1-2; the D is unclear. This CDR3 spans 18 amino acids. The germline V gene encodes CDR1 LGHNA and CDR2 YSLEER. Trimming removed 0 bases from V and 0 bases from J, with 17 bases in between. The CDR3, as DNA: TGCGCCAGCAGCCAAGAAGAACGGTCCGGCAGAACTAACTATGGCTACACCTTC. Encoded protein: CASSQEERSGRTNYGYTF.

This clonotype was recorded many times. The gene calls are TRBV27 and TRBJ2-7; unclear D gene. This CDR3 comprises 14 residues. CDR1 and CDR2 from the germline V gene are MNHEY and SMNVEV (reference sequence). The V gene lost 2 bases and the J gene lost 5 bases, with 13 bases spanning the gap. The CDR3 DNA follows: TGTGCCAGCAGTTTACGCCGAACGGGCCACGAGCAGTACTTC. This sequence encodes CASSLRRTGHEQYF.

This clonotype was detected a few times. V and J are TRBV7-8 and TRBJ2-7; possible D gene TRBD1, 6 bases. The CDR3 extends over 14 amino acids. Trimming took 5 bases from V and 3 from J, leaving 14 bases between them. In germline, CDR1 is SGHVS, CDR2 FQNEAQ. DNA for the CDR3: TGTGCCAGCAGCGCCCGACAGGACTTCTACGAGCAGTACTTC. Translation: CASSARQDFYEQYF. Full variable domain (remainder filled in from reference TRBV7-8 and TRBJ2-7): GAGVSQSPRYKVAKRGQDVALRCDPISGHVSLFWYQQALGQGPEFLTYFQNEAQLDKSGLPSDRFFAERPEGSVSTLKIQRTQQEDSAVYLCASSARQDFYEQYFGPGTRLTVT.

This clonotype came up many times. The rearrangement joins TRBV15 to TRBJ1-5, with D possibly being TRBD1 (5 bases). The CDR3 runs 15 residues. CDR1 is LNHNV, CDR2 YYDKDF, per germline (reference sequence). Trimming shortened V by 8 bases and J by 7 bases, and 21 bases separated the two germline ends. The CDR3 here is CATSLTPRDIQPQHF. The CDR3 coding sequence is TGTGCCACCTCCCTCACCCCCAGGGATATCCAGCCCCAGCATTTT.

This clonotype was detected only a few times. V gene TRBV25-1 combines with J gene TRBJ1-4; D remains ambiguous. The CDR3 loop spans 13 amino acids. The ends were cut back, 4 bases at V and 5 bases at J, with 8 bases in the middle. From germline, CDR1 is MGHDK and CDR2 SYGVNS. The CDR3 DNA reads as TGTGCCAGCAGTGCCGGCGGGAATGAAAAACTGTTTTTT. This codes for CASSAGGNEKLFF.

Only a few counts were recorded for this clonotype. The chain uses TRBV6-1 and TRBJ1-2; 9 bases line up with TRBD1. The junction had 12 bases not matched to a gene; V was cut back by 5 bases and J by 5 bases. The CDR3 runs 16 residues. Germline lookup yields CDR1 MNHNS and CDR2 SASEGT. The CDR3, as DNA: TGTGCCAGCAGTCCTTCGACCGGGACAGGGAATTATGGCTACACCTTC. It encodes CASSPSTGTGNYGYTF.

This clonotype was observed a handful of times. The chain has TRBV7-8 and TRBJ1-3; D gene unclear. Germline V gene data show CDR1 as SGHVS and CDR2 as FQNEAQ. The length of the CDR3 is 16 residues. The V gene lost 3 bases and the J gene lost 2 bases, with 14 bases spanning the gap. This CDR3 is CASSFRGTGAGNTIYF. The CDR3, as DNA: TGTGCCAGCAGCTTCCGGGGTACTGGGGCTGGAAACACCATATATTTT. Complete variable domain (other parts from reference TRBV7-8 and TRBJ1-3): GAGVSQSPRYKVAKRGQDVALRCDPISGHVSLFWYQQALGQGPEFLTYFQNEAQLDKSGLPSDRFFAERPEGSVSTLKIQRTQQEDSAVYLCASSFRGTGAGNTIYFGEGSWLTVV.

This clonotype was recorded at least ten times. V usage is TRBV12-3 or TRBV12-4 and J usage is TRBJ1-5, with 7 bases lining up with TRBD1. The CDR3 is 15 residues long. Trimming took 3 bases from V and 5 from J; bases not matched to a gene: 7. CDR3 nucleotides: TGTGCCAGCAGTTTCGGACAGGCCGCTGATCAGCCCCAGCATTTT. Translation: CASSFGQAADQPQHF.

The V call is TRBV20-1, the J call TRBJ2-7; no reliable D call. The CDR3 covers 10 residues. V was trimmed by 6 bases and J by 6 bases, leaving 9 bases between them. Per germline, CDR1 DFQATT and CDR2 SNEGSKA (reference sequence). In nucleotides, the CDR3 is TGCAGTGCCATAAGAACCGAGCAGTACTTC. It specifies CSAIRTEQYF.

The CDR3 bases are TGCAGTGCTAGAGATCCAGCGGGAGAATCGTACGAGCAGTACTTC. This encodes CSARDPAGESYEQYF. J is TRBJ2-7 and V is TRBV20-1, with 8 bases that match TRBD2. The CDR3 runs to 15 residues. Trimming at V came to 0 bases and at J to 4 bases, leaving 8 bases not matched to a gene. Germline loops: CDR1 DFQATT, CDR2 SNEGSKA (reference sequence).

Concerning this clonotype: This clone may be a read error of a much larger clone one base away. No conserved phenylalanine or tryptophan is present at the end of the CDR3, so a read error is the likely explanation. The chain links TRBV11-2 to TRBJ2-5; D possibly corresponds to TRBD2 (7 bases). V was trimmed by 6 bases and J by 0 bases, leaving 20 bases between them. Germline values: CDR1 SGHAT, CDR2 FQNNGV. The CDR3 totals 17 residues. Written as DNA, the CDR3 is TGTGCCAGCAGTCAGGGGAGGGTGGGGCCGGACCAAGAGACCCAGTACTAC. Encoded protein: CASSQGRVGPDQETQYY.

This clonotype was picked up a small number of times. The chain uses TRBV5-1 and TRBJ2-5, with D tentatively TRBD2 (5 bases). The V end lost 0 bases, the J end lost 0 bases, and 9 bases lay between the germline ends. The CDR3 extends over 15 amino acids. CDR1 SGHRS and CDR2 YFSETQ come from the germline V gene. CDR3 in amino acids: CASSLGYGNQETQYF. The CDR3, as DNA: TGCGCCAGCAGCTTGGGTTACGGGAACCAAGAGACCCAGTACTTC.

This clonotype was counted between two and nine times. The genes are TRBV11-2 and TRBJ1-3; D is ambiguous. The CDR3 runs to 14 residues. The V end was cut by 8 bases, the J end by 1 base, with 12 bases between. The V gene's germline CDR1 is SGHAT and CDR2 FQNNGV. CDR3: CASGRSRSGNTIYF. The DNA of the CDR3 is TGTGCCAGCGGAAGGAGTAGGTCTGGAAACACCATATATTTT. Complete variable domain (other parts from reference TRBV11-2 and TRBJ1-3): EAGVAQSPRYKIIEKRQSVAFWCNPISGHATLYWYQQILGQGPKLLIQFQNNGVVDDSQLPKDRFSAERLKGVDSTLKIQPAKLEDSAVYLCASGRSRSGNTIYFGEGSWLTVV.

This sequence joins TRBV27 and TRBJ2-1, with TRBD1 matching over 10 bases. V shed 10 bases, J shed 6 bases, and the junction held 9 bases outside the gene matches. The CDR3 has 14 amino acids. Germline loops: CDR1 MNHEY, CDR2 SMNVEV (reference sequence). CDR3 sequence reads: CAIEGQGRSNEQFF. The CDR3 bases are TGTGCCATCGAGGGACAGGGGCGAAGCAATGAGCAGTTCTTC.

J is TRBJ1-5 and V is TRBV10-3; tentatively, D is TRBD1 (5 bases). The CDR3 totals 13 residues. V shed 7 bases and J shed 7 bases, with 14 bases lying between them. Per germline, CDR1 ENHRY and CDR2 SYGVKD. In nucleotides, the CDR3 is TGTGCCATCAAGACCGAAGAGGGGCAGCCCCAGCATTTT. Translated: CAIKTEEGQPQHF.

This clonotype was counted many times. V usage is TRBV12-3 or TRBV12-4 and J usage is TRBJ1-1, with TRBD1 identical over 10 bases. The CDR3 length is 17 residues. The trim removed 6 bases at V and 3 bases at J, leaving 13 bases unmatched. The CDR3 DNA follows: TGTGCCAGCAGGGATCCTGACAGGGGGCGGAAGGACACTGAAGCTTTCTTT. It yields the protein CASRDPDRGRKDTEAFF.

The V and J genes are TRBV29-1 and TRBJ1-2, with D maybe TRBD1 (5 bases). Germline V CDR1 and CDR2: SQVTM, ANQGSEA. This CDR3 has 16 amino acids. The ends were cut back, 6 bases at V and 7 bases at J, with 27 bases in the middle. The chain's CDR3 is CSVAGYRGSGSGGYTF. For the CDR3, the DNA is TGCAGCGTCGCAGGCTACCGGGGGTCCGGTTCGGGTGGCTACACCTTC.